This T cell receptor (beta chain) was identified during a study of blood T cells in healthy people across ages (dated by TCRdb to the mid-2010s). The study in broad terms: In model experiments, roughly one uniquely barcoded TCR beta cDNA molecule per two T cells was captured by template switching. Using the same blood draw, the study looked at two additional independent replicas of 1 million unique cDNA reads for two donors, one aged 18 to 30 and the other aged 80 or older. Donors were grouped into four age groups: young (average approximately 15 years), middle-aged (39), aged (around 66) and long-lived (approximately 75). The study measured age-related changes in TCR beta repertoire diversity using deep sequencing normalized with unique cDNA molecular identifiers. Donors of different ages were randomly distributed across sequencing lanes to avoid experimental bias.

The paper's findings and limits, for the study overall: Observed TCR beta diversity per million T cells fell roughly linearly with age, and a significant reduction was already apparent by age around 40. Since profiling was done on bulk unsorted PBMCs, naive and antigen-experienced compartments could not be conclusively compared. There was a strong correlation between observed TCR beta diversity and the percentage of naive T cells measured by flow cytometry. Estimates of total diversity from one million sequenced T cells were regarded as lower bounds and underestimates. Compared with the aged group, the long-lived group had more naive CD4+ T cells, fewer expanded clones and increased TCR diversity, suggesting age selection. The CMV infection status of donors was not known, potentially confounding age-related changes in expanded clonotypes.

From the cysteine through the phenylalanine, the CDR3 covers 18 amino acids. Of all the DNA, just the CDR3 is kept, 54 bases in frame from base 1. CDR1 and CDR2 were assigned from the germline V gene as SGHVS and FQNEAQ. The junction shows trimming of 5 bases on V and 0 bases on J, and the gene matches do not reach 6 bases of it. Donors were 40 or so systemically healthy Caucasian individuals from Russia aged 6 to 90 years. Each donor gave 8 to 10 milliliters of peripheral blood, drawn into EDTA-treated Vacutainer tubes. Ficoll-Paque density-gradient centrifugation was used to isolate PBMCs, with at least 7 million per sample. Total RNA was extracted from PBMCs with Trizol reagent, with at least 5.5 micrograms obtained per sample. For every donor, flow cytometry on a PBMC aliquot measured the percentage of naive CD45RAhigh/CD27high T cells. In regard to this clonotype: What antigen it recognizes has not been identified. No per-base quality is available; no much larger clone lies one base away.

The library relied on 5' RACE. Sequencing was carried out with an Illumina HiSeq 2500. The second PCR ran for about 7 to 11 cycles and used a J-beta primer mix along with a sample-barcoded 5' primer. A template-switch 5' adaptor carrying 12 random nucleotides introduced a unique molecular identifier onto each TCR beta cDNA molecule. At least 3 million CDR3-containing paired-end reads were obtained from each sample. The Mint cDNA synthesis kit, primed by a TRBC-specific oligonucleotide, was used to synthesize first-strand cDNA from all RNA. All cDNA was treated with uracil-DNA glycosylase and then went through a first 18-cycle PCR with the universal primers M1SS and BC2_uni_R. The study's own analysis went as follows. Each sample was normalized by randomly selecting 1 million high-quality reads, each carrying a distinct molecular identifier. Instead of being binned into consensus sequences, reads that shared molecular identifiers were thrown out. MiTCR, set to a Q25 quality threshold and the strictest error-elimination algorithm, was used for CDR3 identification, clonotype clustering and error correction. A nonparametric unseen species model with Euler transformation was used to estimate lower-bound total TCR beta diversity. Using fastp at Q25 and MiXCR, TCRdb reprocessed the public reads and kept productive beta chains. CDR3 protein sequences are deduplicated, and each keeps its most common genes and DNA. The V and J calls and clone size are TCRdb's, not the authors'. Across this sample there are hundreds of thousands of distinct CDR3 sequences, with less than 80% seen only once. The ten top clones hold about a quarter of the sample.

This receptor was identified in a man between 25 and 39 years old in good health. Source material: blood. The chain is encoded by TRBV7-8 joined to TRBJ2-1; a stretch of 14 junction bases matches TRBD2. The CDR3 is CASSQTGTSGSSYNEQFF. The nucleotide sequence is TGTGCCAGCAGCCAGACCGGGACTAGCGGGAGCTCCTACAATGAGCAGTTCTTC.